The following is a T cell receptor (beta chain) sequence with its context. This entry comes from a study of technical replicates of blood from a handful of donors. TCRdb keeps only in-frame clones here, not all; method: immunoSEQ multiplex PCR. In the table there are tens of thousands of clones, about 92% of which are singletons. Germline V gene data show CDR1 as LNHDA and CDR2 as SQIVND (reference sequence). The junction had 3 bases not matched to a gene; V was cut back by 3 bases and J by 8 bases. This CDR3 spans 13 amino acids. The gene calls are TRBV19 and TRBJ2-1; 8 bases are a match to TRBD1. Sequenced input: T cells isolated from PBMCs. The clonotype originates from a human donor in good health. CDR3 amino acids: CASSIVTGDEQFF. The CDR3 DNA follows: TGTGCCAGTAGTATTGTGACAGGGGATGAGCAGTTCTTC.